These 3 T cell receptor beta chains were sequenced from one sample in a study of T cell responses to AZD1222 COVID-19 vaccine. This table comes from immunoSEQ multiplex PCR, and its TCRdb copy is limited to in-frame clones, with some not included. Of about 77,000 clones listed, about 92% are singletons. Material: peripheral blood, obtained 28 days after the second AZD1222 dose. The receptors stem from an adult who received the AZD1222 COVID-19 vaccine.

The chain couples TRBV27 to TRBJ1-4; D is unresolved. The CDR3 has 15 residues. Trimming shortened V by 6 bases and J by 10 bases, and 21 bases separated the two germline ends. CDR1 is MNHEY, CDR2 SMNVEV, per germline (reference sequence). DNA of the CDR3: TGTGCCAGCAGGCCTTCTGCGGTCGCGGATGGAAAACTGTTTTTT. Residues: CASRPSAVADGKLFF.

The CDR3 reads CASRLAGASNQPQHF. In DNA form, the CDR3 reads TGTGCCAGCAGACTGGCAGGGGCTAGCAATCAGCCCCAGCATTTT. The chain joins TRBV27 to TRBJ1-5, with D tentatively TRBD1 (6 bases). Looked up from germline, CDR1 is MNHEY and CDR2 is SMNVEV (reference sequence). The germline V and J ends were trimmed by 6 bases and 0 bases, with 12 bases remaining between them. This CDR3 region has 15 residues.

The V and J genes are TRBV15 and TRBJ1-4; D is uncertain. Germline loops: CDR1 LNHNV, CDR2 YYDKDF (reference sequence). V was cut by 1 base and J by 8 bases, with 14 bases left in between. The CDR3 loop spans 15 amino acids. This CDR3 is CATSRVSVIGEKLFF. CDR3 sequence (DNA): TGTGCCACCAGCAGAGTGTCCGTTATCGGGGAAAAACTGTTTTTT.